These T cell receptor beta chains were read from a single sample in a study of shared T cell receptors in the human thymus. Profiling relied on immunoSEQ multiplex PCR, and the TCRdb table lists in-frame clones only, not all of them. This table has hundreds of thousands of clones, 88% appearing once. The sample was also linked to a second study, of human thymus T cells.

The sequenced sample was thymocytes. Receptor source: a boy younger than two with a congenital heart defect. CDR3s include the opening cysteine and the closing phenylalanine or tryptophan. A D gene is named only where the DNA matches it firmly. Not all rows give a size; the values are once, few, many and, for expanded clones, a class.

D gene	clone size	V gene	J gene	CDR3 DNA	CDR3 protein
TRBD2	.	TRBV4-3	TRBJ2-1	TGCGCCAGCAGCCAGACCCTAGCGGGAGGACTCAATGAGCAGTTCTTC	CASSQTLAGGLNEQFF
TRBD2	.	TRBV19	TRBJ2-1	TGTGCCAGTAGTAACGGGACTAGCGTTTTTAATGAGCAGTTCTTC	CASSNGTSVFNEQFF
.	.	TRBV6-6	TRBJ2-7	TGTGCCAGCAGTTACTCGGGGACGGGGGGCTCAGAGCAGTACTTC	CASSYSGTGGSEQYF
.	once	TRBV25-1	TRBJ2-1	TGTGCCAGCAGCCATGTGGGGGCCCACTACTACAATGAGCAGTTCTTC	CASSHVGAHYYNEQFF
.	.	TRBV2	TRBJ2-7	TGTGCCAGCAGTGAGGACAGGCGGGAGGCAACCTACGAGCAGTACTTC	CASSEDRREATYEQYF
.	.	TRBV15	TRBJ2-2	TGTGCCACCAGCAGTTCTCCCGACATCGGCGGGGAGCTGTTTTTT	CATSSSPDIGGELFF
TRBD1	once	TRBV29-1	TRBJ1-2	TGCAGCGTTGAAGAGGCAGGGGGTCTTGGTGGCTACACCTTC	CSVEEAGGLGGYTF
TRBD2	.	TRBV6-5	TRBJ2-3	TGTGCCAGTCAAGCTAGGGAGCGGGAACCAGATACGCAGTATTTT	CASQAREREPDTQYF
.	.	TRBV9	TRBJ1-2	TGTGCCAGCCCCCCTGGAGCCCCGGGCTACACCTTC	CASPPGAPGYTF
TRBD2	.	TRBV6-5	TRBJ2-1	TGTGCCACTTCGACTAGCGGGAGGGCCCGGGAGCAGTTCTTC	CATSTSGRAREQFF
TRBD2	.	TRBV5-6	TRBJ2-1	TGTGCCAGCAGCTTGGGACTAGCCCAACAGAGGCAGTTCTTC	CASSLGLAQQRQFF
TRBD2	.	TRBV10-3	TRBJ2-5	TGTGCCATCAGTGGGAGCGGGAGGAACGGGCAAGAGACCCAGTACTTC	CAISGSGRNGQETQYF
.	once	TRBV30	TRBJ2-2	TGTGCCTGGAGTTTCCCCCCCCCTAGATGGCGGGCTAACACCGGGGAGCTGTTTTTT	CAWSFPPPRWRANTGELFF
.	.	TRBV4-1	TRBJ1-2	TGCGCCAGCAGCCAAGCCTATGACGGGGGAAGTGGCTACACCTTC	CASSQAYDGGSGYTF
.	.	TRBV27	TRBJ2-4	TGTGCCAGCAGTCAGCGTCTAGCCAAAAACATTCAGTACTTC	CASSQRLAKNIQYF
.	.	TRBV5-6	TRBJ2-5	TGTGCCAGCAGCCAGACTAGAGGAGAGACCCAGTACTTC	CASSQTRGETQYF
TRBD2	once	TRBV11-2	TRBJ2-7	TGTGCCAGCAGCACCCCCCTTGGACTAGCCTACGAGCAGTACTTC	CASSTPLGLAYEQYF
TRBD1	.	TRBV6-1	TRBJ2-1	TGTGCCAGCAGTCCCAGGGGGCCGTTGGTTGAGCAGTTCTTC	CASSPRGPLVEQFF
.	.	TRBV21-1	TRBJ2-7	TGTGCCAGCAGCAAAACGACTAGCCCCCCTATTTGCGAGCAGTACTTC	CASSKTTSPPICEQYF
.	.	TRBV5-4	TRBJ1-4	TGTGCCAGCAGCTTAAGGACAGAAGACTATGAAAAACTGTTTTTT	CASSLRTEDYEKLFF
.	.	TRBV28	TRBJ1-4	TGTGCCAGCAGCCCCCGTACCAGGGTCCAGAATGAAAAACTGTTTTTT	CASSPRTRVQNEKLFF
TRBD2	.	TRBV2	TRBJ2-5	TGTGCCAGCAGTGGACTAGCGGGGCAAGAGACCCAGTACTTC	CASSGLAGQETQYF
.	.	TRBV5-1	TRBJ1-2	TGCGCCAGCAGCTTGGTCGGACAGACCTCTAACTATGGCTACACCTTC	CASSLVGQTSNYGYTF
TRBD2	.	TRBV4-2	TRBJ2-2	TGTGCCAGCAGCCGCATCGCAGCGGGAGGGCCGAATACCGGGGAGCTGTTTTTT	CASSRIAAGGPNTGELFF
TRBD1	.	TRBV18	TRBJ2-4	TGTGCCAGCTCAGACCGGGACAGTGCGCAGTACTTC	CASSDRDSAQYF
.	.	TRBV19	TRBJ1-2	TGTGCCAGTAGTCCCCCGTCGGGAGGGGGTGGCTACACCTTC	CASSPPSGGGGYTF
TRBD1	.	TRBV7-2	TRBJ2-3	TGTGCCAGCAGGTCAGGGGGTGTGAGTACAGATACGCAGTATTTT	CASRSGGVSTDTQYF